This T cell receptor beta chain was identified in a study of Ad26.COV2.S vaccination and SARS-CoV-2 variants. Study-wide findings and caveats: Considerable breadth of spike-specific CD8+ and CD4+ T cell responses has reportedly been documented following vaccination.

A note on this clone: Its antigen remains unidentified.

Profiled with immunoSEQ multiplex PCR; TCRdb holds only in-frame clones, not every one. The sample consists of around 400,000 clones, over 75% of them appearing once. The CDR3 runs to 14 residues. Germline CDR1 MNHEY, CDR2 SVGAGI. V was clipped by 0 bases and J by 4 bases, with 9 bases between them. Specified treatment: roughly 19 received Ad26.COV2.S at low or high dose, single or two shots; 5 received placebo; per-sample allocation not given. Sample collection was performed on day 63 after the first vaccine or placebo injection. A Boston adult aged 18-55 years was the donor. This receptor was obtained from a person between 18 and 65 years old who received the Ad26.COV2.S COVID-19 vaccine or a placebo. Sequencing used peripheral blood, obtained in a trial of Ad26.COV2.S vaccine versus placebo. The V call is TRBV6-5, the J call TRBJ1-1; D possibly corresponds to TRBD1 (6 bases). CDR3 coding DNA: TGTGCCAGCAGTTACTCGAGGGGGACCACTGAAGCTTTCTTT. It codes for CASSYSRGTTEAFF.